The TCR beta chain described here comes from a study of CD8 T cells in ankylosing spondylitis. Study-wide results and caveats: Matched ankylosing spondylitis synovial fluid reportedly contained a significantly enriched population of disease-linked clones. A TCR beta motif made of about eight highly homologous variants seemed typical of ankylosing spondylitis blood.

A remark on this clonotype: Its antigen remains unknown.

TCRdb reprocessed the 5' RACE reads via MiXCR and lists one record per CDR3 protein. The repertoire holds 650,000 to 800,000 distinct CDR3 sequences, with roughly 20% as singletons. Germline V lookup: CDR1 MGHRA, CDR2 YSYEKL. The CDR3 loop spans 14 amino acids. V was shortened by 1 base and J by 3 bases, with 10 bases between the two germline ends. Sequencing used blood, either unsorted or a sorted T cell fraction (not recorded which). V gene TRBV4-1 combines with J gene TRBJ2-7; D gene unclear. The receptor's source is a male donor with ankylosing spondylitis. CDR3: CASSQAGQNYEQYF. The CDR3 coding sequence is TGCGCCAGCAGCCAAGCCGGCCAGAACTACGAGCAGTACTTC.